A single sample gave rise to the 27 T cell receptor beta chains below, sequenced in a study of blood T cell repertoires in COVID-19. Using immunoSEQ multiplex PCR, the repertoire was profiled, and TCRdb retains in-frame clones only, with some absent. The table shows some 300,000 clones, with around nine tenths occurring only once. Sequenced sample: PBMCs or T cells enriched from blood (not recorded which). The receptors here all came from a woman aged 55-69 years in a cohort exposed to, infected with or recovered from COVID-19 (not recorded which).

This chain uses TRBV10-2 with TRBJ2-1; 7 bases fit TRBD2. Trimming at V came to 7 bases and at J to 4 bases, leaving 10 bases not matched to a gene. The CDR3 is 15 residues long. The germline V gene encodes CDR1 WSHSY and CDR2 SAAADI. The CDR3 loop reads CASTPTSATYNEQFF. The CDR3 coding sequence is TGCGCCAGCACCCCAACTAGCGCTACTTACAATGAGCAGTTCTTC.

This chain connects TRBV13 to TRBJ2-1, with D possibly being TRBD2 (6 bases). This CDR3 is 17 amino acids long. V lost 0 bases to trimming and J lost 3 bases, with 15 bases between them. CDR1 is PRHDT, CDR2 FYEKMQ, per germline (reference sequence). The CDR3 DNA follows: TGTGCCAGCAGCTTAGGCGGGCGGCGGGAACGCTACAATGAGCAGTTCTTC. Protein sequence: CASSLGGRRERYNEQFF.

The chain carries TRBV29-1 and TRBJ2-3, with D tentatively TRBD1 (6 bases). V gave up 5 bases and J gave up 1 base, with 13 bases separating them. Germline V gene lookup returns CDR1 SQVTM and CDR2 ANQGSEA. This CDR3 spans 14 amino acids. CDR3 sequence reads: CSVPPGHRTDTQYF. DNA of the CDR3: TGCAGCGTTCCACCGGGACACCGCACAGATACGCAGTATTTT.

The J gene is TRBJ2-7, the V gene TRBV6-5, with TRBD1 matching over 7 bases. V trimming: 4 bases; J trimming: 3 bases; junction bases outside the gene matches: 6. Germline CDR1 reads MNHEY; CDR2 reads SVGAGI. The CDR3 consists of 14 residues. The CDR3: CASSSGQTNYEQYF. The CDR3 region has the DNA TGTGCCAGCAGTTCGGGACAGACTAACTACGAGCAGTACTTC.

This clone was seen a single time. The J gene is TRBJ2-1, the V gene TRBV7-2, with D possibly being TRBD2 (5 bases). V was clipped by 1 base and J by 1 base, with 8 bases between them. CDR3 size: 15 residues. In germline, CDR1 is SGHTA, CDR2 FQGNSA. The CDR3 coding sequence is TGTGCCAGCAGCTTAGGGACTCCTTCCTACAATGAGCAGTTCTTC. This codes for CASSLGTPSYNEQFF.

This chain's CDR3 is CASRPDRGSSNEKLFF. DNA of the CDR3: TGTGCCAGCAGGCCCGACAGGGGGTCAAGTAATGAAAAACTGTTTTTT. The J gene is TRBJ1-4, the V gene TRBV5-4; TRBD1 matches 9 bases. Germline loops: CDR1 SGHNT, CDR2 YYREEE (reference sequence). Losses at the gene ends were 5 bases for V and 4 bases for J; bases not matched to a gene: 9. This CDR3 region has 16 residues.

V is TRBV7-9 and J is TRBJ2-7, with D perhaps matching TRBD2 (6 bases). The V end lost 1 base, the J end lost 3 bases, and 10 bases lay between the germline ends. The V gene's germline CDR1 is SEHNR and CDR2 FQNEAQ (reference sequence). The CDR3 spans 14 residues. CDR3 sequence (DNA): TGTGCCAGCAGCTTAGTGGGGGGTCTCTACGAGCAGTACTTC. Translated, it gives CASSLVGGLYEQYF.

This clone was seen only once. The rearrangement links TRBV25-1 to TRBJ2-1; TRBD2 agrees at 8 bases. Germline trimming cut 2 bases from V and 9 bases from J; bases unmatched to any gene: 18. Looked up from germline, CDR1 is MGHDK and CDR2 is SYGVNS. The CDR3 spans 18 residues. CDR3 sequence reads: CASSEQGAGGTRWAEQFF. In nucleotides, the CDR3 is TGTGCCAGCAGTGAACAAGGGGCTGGCGGGACTAGATGGGCTGAGCAGTTCTTC.

V gene TRBV27 combines with J gene TRBJ1-1; no reliable D call. Germline V gene lookup returns CDR1 MNHEY and CDR2 SMNVEV (reference sequence). V was pared by 0 bases and J by 1 base, with 9 bases between. The CDR3 totals 15 residues. This CDR3 reads CASSLSDGWNTEAFF. The CDR3 bases are TGTGCCAGCAGTTTATCAGACGGGTGGAACACTGAAGCTTTCTTT.

The chain combines TRBV6-5 with TRBJ1-5; weak D call: TRBD1 (5 bases). Trimming cost V 5 bases and J 9 bases, with 17 bases left between them. The CDR3 has 14 residues. CDR1 and CDR2 from the germline V gene are MNHEY and SVGAGI. The chain's CDR3 is CASSPGGGSGPQHF. Here the CDR3 DNA reads TGTGCCAGCAGTCCCGGGGGGGGAAGCGGGCCCCAGCATTTT.

This chain links TRBV14 with TRBJ2-7; 8 bases are shared with TRBD2. In germline, CDR1 is SGHDN, CDR2 FVKESK. The V and J ends lost 0 bases and 7 bases, in that order; junction bases with no gene match: 11. This CDR3 spans 16 amino acids. The CDR3 DNA reads as TGTGCCAGCAGCCAAGATCGGGGGACTAGAGTGTTTGAGCAGTACTTC. Protein sequence: CASSQDRGTRVFEQYF.

V usage is TRBV5-4 and J usage is TRBJ2-1; D gene uncertain. This CDR3 is 13 amino acids long. The germline V gene has CDR1 SGHNT and CDR2 YYREEE (reference sequence). V was cut by 0 bases and J by 9 bases, with 10 bases left in between. The CDR3 nucleotides are TGTGCCAGCAGCTTGGCGAGGCACCCTGAGCAGTTCTTC. Its protein is CASSLARHPEQFF.

The chain is built from TRBV7-2 and TRBJ1-3; D not resolved. V was cut by 1 base and J by 2 bases, with 18 bases left in between. This CDR3 is 18 amino acids long. Looked up from germline, CDR1 is SGHTA and CDR2 is FQGNSA. DNA of the CDR3: TGTGCCAGCAGCTTAGTAGGGATAAGAGGGAATCCTGGAAACACCATATATTTT. This gives the protein CASSLVGIRGNPGNTIYF.

This chain connects TRBV11-3 to TRBJ2-5, with 11 bases matching TRBD1. Per germline, CDR1 SGHNT and CDR2 YENEEA. The trim removed 4 bases at V and 1 base at J, leaving 5 bases unmatched. The CDR3 runs to 16 residues. CDR3 amino acids: CASSWGQGGLQETQYF. DNA for the CDR3: TGTGCCAGCAGCTGGGGACAGGGGGGCCTCCAAGAGACCCAGTACTTC.

The gene calls are TRBV6-6 and TRBJ1-2; 10 nucleotides agree with TRBD1. This CDR3 has 13 amino acids. The germline CDR1 and CDR2 sequences are MNHNY and SVGAGI (reference sequence). Unmatched junction bases numbered 4, after V lost 5 bases and J lost 7 bases. The CDR3: CASSPRDRGGYTF. The DNA of the CDR3 is TGTGCCAGCAGTCCGCGGGACAGGGGTGGCTACACCTTC.

This chain uses TRBV5-6 with TRBJ1-6; 7 bases match TRBD1. This CDR3 is built from 14 residues. CDR1 is SGHDT and CDR2 is YYEEEE in the germline V gene. With V trimmed by 1 base and J by 9 bases, 4 bases remained unmatched. In DNA form, the CDR3 reads TGTGCCAGCAGCTTGCACAGGGGCGCTTCACCCCTCCACTTT. It is translated as CASSLHRGASPLHF. Using reference TRBV5-6 and TRBJ1-6 for the parts outside the CDR3, the full variable domain is DAGVTQSPTHLIKTRGQQVTLRCSPKSGHDTVSWYQQALGQGPQFIFQYYEEEERQRGNFPDRFSGHQFPNYSSELNVNALLLGDSALYLCASSLHRGASPLHFGNGTRLTVT.

The chain combines TRBV4-2 with TRBJ2-7, with 7 positions matching TRBD2. CDR3 length: 16 amino acids. Germline CDR1 is LGHNA and CDR2 is YNFKEQ. The V gene end was trimmed by 0 bases and the J gene end by 2 bases; junction bases not matched to a gene: 7. The chain's CDR3 is CASSQDGAGEPYEQYF. In DNA, the CDR3 is TGTGCCAGCAGCCAAGATGGGGCGGGAGAACCCTACGAGCAGTACTTC.

This clone has only one observation. The chain combines TRBV7-9 with TRBJ2-5; D not certain. In germline, CDR1 is SEHNR, CDR2 FQNEAQ (reference sequence). This CDR3 contains 14 residues. V lost 7 bases and J lost 1, with 13 bases in between. Here the CDR3 reads CASMPGSFQETQYF. The CDR3 DNA reads as TGTGCCAGCATGCCAGGCAGCTTCCAAGAGACCCAGTACTTC.

The chain combines TRBV19 with TRBJ2-1, with 8 bases matching TRBD2. V lost 3 bases and J lost 5; bases outside the gene matches: 6. CDR1 is LNHDA, CDR2 SQIVND, per germline (reference sequence). The CDR3 consists of 15 residues. For the CDR3, the DNA is TGTGCCAGTAGTATTGGACTAGCCCACAACAATGAGCAGTTCTTC. Protein sequence: CASSIGLAHNNEQFF.

This chain joins TRBV19 and TRBJ2-3; TRBD2 matches 10 bases. The CDR3 runs to 16 residues. Germline loops: CDR1 LNHDA, CDR2 SQIVND (reference sequence). J lost 3 bases, V lost 5 bases, and 8 bases had no gene match. The CDR3 protein is CASSPGVAGGTDTQYF. Written as DNA, the CDR3 is TGTGCCAGTAGTCCCGGGGTAGCGGGAGGAACAGATACGCAGTATTTT.

V is TRBV4-1 and J is TRBJ1-4; 9 positions agree with TRBD1. The CDR3 extends over 13 amino acids. From germline, CDR1 is MGHRA and CDR2 YSYEKL. V lost 9 bases, J lost 10 bases, and 9 bases stayed unmatched. CDR3 coding DNA: TGCGCCAGTCGTCCGGGACAGGGTGCAAAACTGTTTTTT. It codes for CASRPGQGAKLFF.

This clone was recorded once. V and J are TRBV4-2 and TRBJ2-5; D may be TRBD2 (6 bases). The V gene's germline CDR1 is LGHNA and CDR2 YNFKEQ. V was clipped by 8 bases and J by 2 bases, with 12 bases between them. The CDR3 covers 13 residues. In DNA, the CDR3 is TGTGCCAGCGGATGGGGGGAGCAAGAGACCCAGTACTTC. This sequence encodes CASGWGEQETQYF.

J is TRBJ1-1 and V is TRBV20-1; D not resolved. The germline CDR1 and CDR2 sequences are DFQATT and SNEGSKA (reference sequence). Trimming cost V 3 bases and J 5 bases, with 7 bases left between them. The CDR3 spans 11 residues. Here the CDR3 reads CSARGGTEAFF. CDR3 DNA sequence: TGCAGTGCTAGGGGAGGGACTGAAGCTTTCTTT.

The CDR3 coding sequence is TGTGCCAGCAGCCCCCAAGCGGTCCCTCTTTCGGATACGCAGTATTTT. Translation gives CASSPQAVPLSDTQYF. The rearrangement uses TRBV7-3 and TRBJ2-3, with a weak D call TRBD2 (5 bases). This CDR3 spans 16 amino acids. V shed 5 bases and J shed 6 bases, with 21 bases lying between them. The germline gives CDR1 SGHTA, CDR2 FQGTGA.

This clone was found a few times. The V and J genes are TRBV5-1 and TRBJ1-3; no definite D call. The V gene's germline CDR1 is SGHRS and CDR2 YFSETQ. V was shortened by 4 bases and J by 2 bases, with 19 bases between the two germline ends. CDR3 size: 17 residues. The CDR3 loop reads CASSLGTGDMAGNTIYF. CDR3 nucleotide sequence: TGCGCCAGCAGCCTTGGCACGGGAGATATGGCTGGAAACACCATATATTTT.

CDR3 residues: CASSLPGGKGGEQFF. The CDR3 DNA follows: TGTGCCAGCAGCTTACCAGGGGGCAAAGGGGGTGAGCAGTTCTTC. This sequence joins TRBV5-6 and TRBJ2-1; 8 bases match TRBD1. The CDR3 has 15 amino acids. V lost 2 bases, J lost 9 bases, and 10 bases stayed unmatched. Germline CDR1 SGHDT, CDR2 YYEEEE.

This sequence joins TRBV12-3 or TRBV12-4 and TRBJ1-1; the D is unclear. The V and J ends lost 4 bases and 4 bases respectively, with 7 bases between them. The CDR3 consists of 12 residues. The DNA of the CDR3 is TGTGCCAGCAGTTCGCTGAGCACTGAAGCTTTCTTT. It specifies CASSSLSTEAFF.